The 20 T cell receptor beta chains given below trace back to one sample, sequenced in a study of control samples from healthy donors and cancer patients. Profiled with immunoSEQ multiplex PCR; TCRdb holds only in-frame clones, not every one. The repertoire consists of 75,000 to 95,000 clones, with over 85% occurring once and the leading ten covering about 1.5%. What was sequenced was blood. The receptors shown here come from a woman between 25 and 40 years old in good health.

This chain's CDR3 is CASSLALAPYSNQPQHF. CDR3 coding DNA: TGTGCCAGCAGCTTGGCCTTGGCACCTTATAGCAATCAGCCCCAGCATTTT. This sequence joins TRBV5-5 and TRBJ1-5; no reliable D call. The V gene's germline CDR1 is SGHKS and CDR2 YYEKEE (reference sequence). Trimming shortened V by 0 bases and J by 0 bases, and 13 bases separated the two germline ends. The CDR3 covers 17 residues.

The chain combines TRBV20-1 with TRBJ2-7, with 9 bases lining up with TRBD1. V dropped 3 bases and J dropped 5; count of bases not matched to a gene: 8. CDR1 DFQATT and CDR2 SNEGSKA come from the germline V gene (reference sequence). The CDR3 spans 14 residues. This CDR3 is CSASAGTGSHEQYF. The CDR3 DNA is TGCAGTGCTAGTGCCGGGACAGGGTCCCACGAGCAGTACTTC.

V usage is TRBV29-1 and J usage is TRBJ1-2, with 9 bases fitting TRBD1. This CDR3 has 16 residues. Germline V gene data show CDR1 as SQVTM and CDR2 as ANQGSEA. Germline trimming cut 4 bases from V and 4 bases from J; bases unmatched to any gene: 13. The CDR3 spells CSVGGGNRGPGYGYTF. In DNA, the CDR3 is TGCAGCGTTGGAGGGGGAAACAGGGGGCCGGGCTATGGCTACACCTTC.

This clone was observed a single time. The chain carries TRBV28 and TRBJ1-4; D may be TRBD1 (6 bases). This CDR3 is built from 15 residues. The germline V gene has CDR1 MDHEN and CDR2 SYDVKM. The V and J ends lost 4 bases and 8 bases respectively, with 17 bases between them. CDR3 loop: CASSSPQRGREKLFF. DNA for the CDR3: TGTGCCAGCAGTTCCCCCCAACGGGGGCGAGAAAAACTGTTTTTT. The full variable domain, with the rest looked up from reference TRBV28 and TRBJ1-4, is DVKVTQSSRYLVKRTGEKVFLECVQDMDHENMFWYRQDPGLGLRLIYFSYDVKMKEKGDIPEGYSVSREKKERFSLILESASTNQTSMYLCASSSPQRGREKLFFGSGTQLSVL.

This chain connects TRBV6-4 to TRBJ1-1; no clear D gene. Trimming cost V 3 bases and J 1 base, with 6 bases left between them. The CDR3 contains 13 residues. CDR1 is MRHNA and CDR2 is SNTAGT in the germline V gene. The CDR3 DNA sequence: TGTGCCAGCAGTGAGAGCGAGAACACTGAAGCTTTCTTT. Amino acids: CASSESENTEAFF.

The V call is TRBV6-5, the J call TRBJ1-3, with no clear D. Germline V gene data show CDR1 as MNHEY and CDR2 as SVGAGI. The ends were cut back, 6 bases at V and 0 bases at J, with 9 bases in the middle. The CDR3 is made up of 14 amino acids. The CDR3 DNA reads as TGTGCCAGCAGCCTCCAGAGCTCTGGAAACACCATATATTTT. Translating it yields CASSLQSSGNTIYF.

The chain is built from TRBV6-5 and TRBJ1-6; the match to TRBD1 covers 7 bases. There are 14 residues in the CDR3. Germline CDR1 is MNHEY and CDR2 is SVGAGI. The ends lost 4 bases at V and 5 bases at J; junction bases unmatched: 2. CDR3 protein: CASSLTGNNSPLHF. CDR3 coding DNA: TGTGCCAGCAGTTTGACAGGGAATAATTCACCCCTCCACTTT.

This chain connects TRBV18 to TRBJ2-7; no firm D call. CDR1 is KGHSH, CDR2 LQKENI, per germline. Trimming removed 3 bases at V and 2 bases at J, with 11 bases between. The CDR3 loop spans 14 amino acids. The CDR3 sequence: CASSPKSKTYEQYF. CDR3 in DNA: TGTGCCAGCTCACCGAAATCCAAAACCTACGAGCAGTACTTC.

V is TRBV6-6 and J is TRBJ1-5; possibly TRBD1 for D (5 bases). The germline V gene has CDR1 MNHNY and CDR2 SVGAGI (reference sequence). The CDR3 covers 15 residues. Trimming stripped 6 bases from V and 9 bases from J, with 21 bases between. The DNA of the CDR3 is TGTGCCAGCAGCGGGACTCACCCCTCTGGGGGGCCCCAGCATTTT. It yields the protein CASSGTHPSGGPQHF.

This chain joins TRBV2 and TRBJ2-3; 10 nucleotides line up with TRBD2. Losses at the gene ends were 6 bases for V and 2 bases for J; bases not matched to a gene: 11. The length of the CDR3 is 17 residues. CDR1 is SNHLY and CDR2 is FYNNEI in the germline V gene. CDR3 nucleotide sequence: TGTGCCAGCAGGCCCCTCGTACTAGCGGGGCCCACAGATACGCAGTATTTT. It specifies CASRPLVLAGPTDTQYF.

The chain has TRBV19 and TRBJ2-1, with TRBD2 identical over 9 bases. Trimming took 4 bases from V and 6 from J; bases not matched to a gene: 10. Germline-derived CDR1 and CDR2 are LNHDA and SQIVND (reference sequence). The CDR3 extends over 16 amino acids. CDR3 bases: TGTGCCAGTAGTACCCTAATGACTAGCGGAGGCAATGAGCAGTTCTTC. It codes for CASSTLMTSGGNEQFF.

The chain recombines TRBV18 with TRBJ2-7, with TRBD1 identical over 8 bases. The CDR3 totals 15 residues. V lost 4 bases and J lost 3; bases outside the gene matches: 8. The germline gives CDR1 KGHSH, CDR2 LQKENI. CDR3 coding DNA: TGTGCCAGCTCACTTCAGGGGGCCCTCCTCTACGAGCAGTACTTC. As protein: CASSLQGALLYEQYF.

The chain links TRBV2 to TRBJ1-1; TRBD1 agrees at 7 bases. Germline-derived CDR1 and CDR2 are SNHLY and FYNNEI. This CDR3 has 15 amino acids. V was clipped by 10 bases and J by 6 bases; unmatched bases: 17. The CDR3: CATMMGRQGVAEAFF. CDR3 DNA: TGTGCCACCATGATGGGCCGACAGGGAGTGGCTGAAGCTTTCTTT.

This chain joins TRBV18 and TRBJ2-1; D may be TRBD2 (6 bases). V lost 3 bases and J 13 bases, leaving 13 bases between the germline ends. Germline V gives CDR1 KGHSH, CDR2 LQKENI. The CDR3 has 12 amino acids. The CDR3 nucleotides are TGTGCCAGCTCACCTAGCGGCGGAAGACAGTTCTTC. Its translation is CASSPSGGRQFF.

The gene calls are TRBV28 and TRBJ1-1; D is perhaps TRBD1 (6 bases). Germline assignment: CDR1 MDHEN and CDR2 SYDVKM. Trimming pared 6 bases from V and 6 bases from J, leaving 20 bases between. This CDR3 contains 15 residues. Here the CDR3 reads CASRKSGGRNSEAFF. CDR3 DNA sequence: TGTGCCAGCAGAAAAAGCGGGGGGCGTAACTCTGAAGCTTTCTTT.

The chain recombines TRBV7-8 with TRBJ2-7, with D possibly TRBD1 on 6 matching bases. The CDR3 totals 15 residues. Germline V lookup: CDR1 SGHVS, CDR2 FQNEAQ. The V end was cut by 5 bases, the J end by 2 bases, with 16 bases between. CDR3 bases: TGTGCCAGCAGCCTCGGTGTACAGGGAACCTACGAGCAGTACTTC. It encodes CASSLGVQGTYEQYF.

The J gene is TRBJ1-4, the V gene TRBV2; D is perhaps TRBD1 (5 bases). Germline loops: CDR1 SNHLY, CDR2 FYNNEI. This CDR3 contains 13 residues. Trimming cost V 4 bases and J 7 bases, with 10 bases left between them. The CDR3 nucleotides are TGTGCCAGCAGTGTAGCGAGGGGTGAAAAACTGTTTTTT. This translates into CASSVARGEKLFF. The full variable domain, rest sourced from reference TRBV2 and TRBJ1-4, is EPEVTQTPSHQVTQMGQEVILRCVPISNHLYFYWYRQILGQKVEFLVSFYNNEISEKSEIFDDQFSVERPDGSNFTLKIRSTKLEDSAMYFCASSVARGEKLFFGSGTQLSVL.

The chain is built from TRBV6-5 and TRBJ1-1, with TRBD1 identical over 7 bases. The V gene's germline CDR1 is MNHEY and CDR2 SVGAGI. With 4 bases clipped from V and 5 bases from J, the junction kept 7 bases outside the gene matches. CDR3 length: 14 residues. The CDR3 region has the DNA TGTGCCAGCAGTTCGCGGACAGGAGGGACTGAAGCTTTCTTT. Its translation: CASSSRTGGTEAFF.

The chain uses TRBV11-2 and TRBJ1-1; 7 nucleotides align to TRBD1. This CDR3 spans 16 amino acids. Germline-derived CDR1 and CDR2 are SGHAT and FQNNGV. Germline trimming cut 5 bases from V and 0 bases from J; bases unmatched to any gene: 9. CDR3 loop: CASSPWDSAMNTEAFF. CDR3 sequence (DNA): TGTGCCAGCAGCCCCTGGGACAGCGCTATGAACACTGAAGCTTTCTTT.

The rearrangement joins TRBV7-8 to TRBJ2-1; D unclear. CDR1 is SGHVS and CDR2 is FQNEAQ in the germline V gene. The CDR3 contains 11 residues. Between the trimmed V and J ends, which lost 4 bases and 7 bases, there was a span of 5 bases. The DNA of the CDR3 is TGTGCCAGCAGCTACAAAAATGAGCAGTTCTTC. It codes for CASSYKNEQFF.